The rows below give T cell receptor beta chains drawn from one sample of a study of blood T cell repertoires in COVID-19. Measured with immunoSEQ multiplex PCR; TCRdb has only the in-frame clones, and not every one. This sample yields 95,000 to 150,000 clones, of which roughly 90% are seen a single time; roughly 1.2% belongs to the top ten. Input material: peripheral blood. All receptors come from a woman aged 80 or older with acute or convalescent COVID-19. Both conserved end residues are part of each CDR3. The order of the fields is clone size, V gene, J gene, CDR3 length, D gene, CDR3 DNA, CDR3 protein. A D gene is named only where the DNA matches it firmly. The size field is filled for only some rows; it gives once, few, many or a size class.

few	TRBV11-3	TRBJ2-5	17	TRBD2	TGTGCCAGCAGCCCTGGAGTGTCTAGCGGGTTCGGAGAGACCCAGTACTTC	CASSPGVSSGFGETQYF
.	TRBV12-5	TRBJ1-5	18	.	TGTGCTAGTGGTTTGGCCATCCTGTCTAGGTCAGGAGGTCAGCCCCAGCATTTT	CASGLAILSRSGGQPQHF
.	TRBV11-2	TRBJ2-3	13	TRBD1	TGTGCCAGCAGGATGACAGGGACAGATACGCAGTATTTT	CASRMTGTDTQYF
once	TRBV5-4	TRBJ1-3	14	.	TGTGCCAGCAGCCGCGGCGGGTCTGGAAACACCATATATTTT	CASSRGGSGNTIYF
.	TRBV27	TRBJ1-6	15	.	TGTGCCAGCACTCAGGGGCTCCCCTATAATTCACCCCTCCACTTT	CASTQGLPYNSPLHF
.	TRBV19	TRBJ1-2	18	TRBD1	TGTGCCAGTAGAGGAGGTATCCCGAGGGGACAGACTAACTATGGCTACACCTTC	CASRGGIPRGQTNYGYTF
once	TRBV27	TRBJ1-2	13	.	TGTGCCAGCAGTTTTGGGACACGTTATGGCTACACCTTC	CASSFGTRYGYTF
.	TRBV12-3/TRBV12-4	TRBJ1-2	13	.	TGTGCCAGCAGCTTTGACAGGCACTATGGCTACACCTTC	CASSFDRHYGYTF
once	TRBV29-1	TRBJ2-5	12	TRBD2	TGCAGCGTACCTAGCGGCCAAGAGACCCAGTACTTC	CSVPSGQETQYF
.	TRBV27	TRBJ1-6	16	TRBD1	TGTGCCAGCAGTATGTCAGGGGGCTCCTATAATTCACCCCTCCACTTT	CASSMSGGSYNSPLHF
.	TRBV28	TRBJ1-3	16	.	TGTGCCAGCAGGCCGGCGCCGGGGGTAGATGGAAACACCATATATTTT	CASRPAPGVDGNTIYF
once	TRBV10-2	TRBJ2-7	15	.	TGCGCCAGCAGTGAGGGGGTGGGGGGTAGGTACGAGCAGTACTTC	CASSEGVGGRYEQYF
.	TRBV7-2	TRBJ2-3	18	.	TGTGCCAGCAGCTTAGCGGCTTTGGGTAGGACTCAGTTCGATACGCAGTATTTT	CASSLAALGRTQFDTQYF
.	TRBV28	TRBJ1-1	14	.	TGTGCCAGCAGTTTTGCAGGGAGGGGGACTGAAGCTTTCTTT	CASSFAGRGTEAFF
.	TRBV5-3	TRBJ2-2	14	TRBD2	TGTGCCAGAAGCTGCCCGGGGGGAACCGGGGAGCTGTTTTTT	CARSCPGGTGELFF
few	TRBV3-1/TRBV3-2	TRBJ2-2	15	.	TGTGCCAGCAGCCTAGGGGCTGCTCGCACCGGGGAGCTGTTTTTT	CASSLGAARTGELFF
.	TRBV19	TRBJ2-7	15	TRBD2	TGTGCCAGTAGTCCCCAAGCGGGGGGGCGTTACGAGCAGTACTTC	CASSPQAGGRYEQYF
.	TRBV28	TRBJ1-1	13	TRBD1	TGTGCCACCAGACAGGGCGGGTGGACTGAAGCTTTCTTT	CATRQGGWTEAFF
once	TRBV4-2	TRBJ1-3	16	.	TGTGCCAGCAGCCCTCCAGACGGGTCCTCTGGAAACACCATATATTTT	CASSPPDGSSGNTIYF
few	TRBV5-6	TRBJ1-2	18	TRBD1	TGTGCCAGCAGCTCCCCCGGGACAGGGGGAGCAGATAGCTATGGCTACACCTTC	CASSSPGTGGADSYGYTF
.	TRBV9	TRBJ2-3	16	.	TGTGCCAGCAGCGTAGGGCGCGGGACTTTCACAGATACGCAGTATTTT	CASSVGRGTFTDTQYF
.	TRBV6-1	TRBJ2-1	16	TRBD2	TGTGCCAGCAGTGAAGCAGGAGCGGGAGGTTACAATGAGCAGTTCTTC	CASSEAGAGGYNEQFF
.	TRBV7-2	TRBJ2-7	11	.	TGTGCCAGCAGCTTAGCGCGGGAGCAGTACTTC	CASSLAREQYF
.	TRBV28	TRBJ1-2	16	.	TGTGCCAGCAGTTCCTCTCCTCAGGGTTTCCCCTATGGCTACACCTTC	CASSSSPQGFPYGYTF
.	TRBV27	TRBJ1-6	14	.	TGTGCCAGCAGTTTCCCAGGGTCTAGTTCACCCCTCCACTTT	CASSFPGSSSPLHF